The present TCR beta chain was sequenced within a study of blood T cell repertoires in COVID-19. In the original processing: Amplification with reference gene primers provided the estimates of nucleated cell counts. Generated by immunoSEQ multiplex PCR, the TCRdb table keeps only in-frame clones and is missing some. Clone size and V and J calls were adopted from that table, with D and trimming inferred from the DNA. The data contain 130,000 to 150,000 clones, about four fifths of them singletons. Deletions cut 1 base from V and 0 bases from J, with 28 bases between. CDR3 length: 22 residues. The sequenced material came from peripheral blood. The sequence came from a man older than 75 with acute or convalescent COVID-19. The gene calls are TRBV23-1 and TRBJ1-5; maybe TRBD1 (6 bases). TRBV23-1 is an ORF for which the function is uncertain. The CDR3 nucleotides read TGCGCCAGCAGTCAATTAAAGAGCGTTGACCCGTTACAGGGTTATAGCAATCAGCCCCAGCATTTT. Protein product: CASSQLKSVDPLQGYSNQPQHF.